Below, one T cell receptor beta chain is given with its context. The antigen is unknown. The sample belongs to a study of OX40 agonist ivuxolimab in advanced cancers. Background on the study: Partial responses were seen in three patients, one with hepatocellular carcinoma and two with cutaneous melanoma. Points from the study as a whole: Certain nonresponders additionally had low normalized T-cell clonal expansion.

V was shortened by 7 bases and J by 4 bases, with 14 bases between the two germline ends. Germline CDR1 MGHDK, CDR2 SYGVNS. The length of the CDR3 is 14 residues. The data were produced by immunoSEQ multiplex PCR, yet TCRdb's version contains in-frame clones alone and is incomplete. The sample includes 100,000 to 150,000 clones, 90% of them seen just once. The sequenced sample was CD4+ or CD8+ T cells sorted from blood, obtained in a trial of the OX40 agonist ivuxolimab. The TCR comes from an adult with an advanced solid tumor such as melanoma, head and neck, liver or kidney cancer. This sequence joins TRBV25-1 and TRBJ2-1; maybe TRBD2 (6 bases). The CDR3 here is CASNAGNGYNEQFF. The CDR3 bases are TGTGCCAGCAACGCGGGGAACGGGTACAATGAGCAGTTCTTC.